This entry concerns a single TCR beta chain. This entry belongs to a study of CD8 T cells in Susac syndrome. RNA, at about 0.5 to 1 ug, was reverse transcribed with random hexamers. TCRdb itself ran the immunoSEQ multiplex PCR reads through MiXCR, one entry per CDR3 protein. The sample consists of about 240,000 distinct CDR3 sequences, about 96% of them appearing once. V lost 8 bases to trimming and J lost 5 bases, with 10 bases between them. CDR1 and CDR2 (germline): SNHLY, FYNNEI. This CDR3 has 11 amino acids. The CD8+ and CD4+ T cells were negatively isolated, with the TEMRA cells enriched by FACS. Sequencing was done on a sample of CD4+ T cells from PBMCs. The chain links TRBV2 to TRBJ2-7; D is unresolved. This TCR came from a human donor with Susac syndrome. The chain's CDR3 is CASRSFHEQYF. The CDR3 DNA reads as TGTGCCAGCCGGTCTTTCCACGAGCAGTACTTC.